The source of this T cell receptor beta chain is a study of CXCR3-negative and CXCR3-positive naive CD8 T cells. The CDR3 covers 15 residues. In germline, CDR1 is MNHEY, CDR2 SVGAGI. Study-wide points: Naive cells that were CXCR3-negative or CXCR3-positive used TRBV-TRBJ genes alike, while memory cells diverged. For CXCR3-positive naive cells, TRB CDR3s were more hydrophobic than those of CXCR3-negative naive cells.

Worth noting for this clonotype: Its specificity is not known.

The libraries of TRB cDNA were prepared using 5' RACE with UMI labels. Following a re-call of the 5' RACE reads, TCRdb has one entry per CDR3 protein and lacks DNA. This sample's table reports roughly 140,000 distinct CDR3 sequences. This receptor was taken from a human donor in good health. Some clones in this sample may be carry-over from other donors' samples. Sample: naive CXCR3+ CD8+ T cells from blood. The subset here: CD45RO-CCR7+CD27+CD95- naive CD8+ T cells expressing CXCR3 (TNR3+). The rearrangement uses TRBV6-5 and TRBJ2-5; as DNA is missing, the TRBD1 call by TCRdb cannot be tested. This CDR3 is CASSYAGDREETQYF.